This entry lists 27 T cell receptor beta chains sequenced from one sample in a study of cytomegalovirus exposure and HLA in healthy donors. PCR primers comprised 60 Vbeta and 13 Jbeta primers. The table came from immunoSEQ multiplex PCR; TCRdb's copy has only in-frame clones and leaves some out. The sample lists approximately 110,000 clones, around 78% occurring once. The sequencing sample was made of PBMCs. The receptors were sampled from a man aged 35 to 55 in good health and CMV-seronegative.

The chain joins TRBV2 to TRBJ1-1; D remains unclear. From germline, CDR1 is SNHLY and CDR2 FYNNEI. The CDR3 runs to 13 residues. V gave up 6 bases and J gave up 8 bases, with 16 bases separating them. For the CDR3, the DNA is TGTGCCAGCAGGTACCGGGAAACCGGCGAAGCTTTCTTT. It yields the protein CASRYRETGEAFF.

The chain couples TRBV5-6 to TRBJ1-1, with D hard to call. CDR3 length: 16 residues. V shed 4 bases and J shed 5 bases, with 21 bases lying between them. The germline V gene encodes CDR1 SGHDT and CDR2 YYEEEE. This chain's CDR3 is CASSPLTRTVLTEAFF. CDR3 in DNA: TGTGCCAGCAGCCCCTTGACACGGACTGTACTAACTGAAGCTTTCTTT.

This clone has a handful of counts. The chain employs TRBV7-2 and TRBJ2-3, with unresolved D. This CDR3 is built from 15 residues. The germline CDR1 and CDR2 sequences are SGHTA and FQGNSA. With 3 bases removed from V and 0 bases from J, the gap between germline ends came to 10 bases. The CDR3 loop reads CASSLFPTSTDTQYF. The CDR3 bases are TGTGCCAGCAGCTTGTTCCCAACTAGCACAGATACGCAGTATTTT.

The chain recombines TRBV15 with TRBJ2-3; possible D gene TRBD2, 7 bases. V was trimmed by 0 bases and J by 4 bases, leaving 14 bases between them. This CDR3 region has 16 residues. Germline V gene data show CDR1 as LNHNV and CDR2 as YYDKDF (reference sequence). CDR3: CATSREGGRGADTQYF. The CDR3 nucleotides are TGTGCCACCAGCAGAGAGGGGGGGCGAGGTGCAGATACGCAGTATTTT. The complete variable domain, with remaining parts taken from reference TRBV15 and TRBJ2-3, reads DAMVIQNPRYQVTQFGKPVTLSCSQTLNHNVMYWYQQKSSQAPKLLFHYYDKDFNNEADTPDNFQSRRPNTSFCFLDIRSPGLGDTAMYLCATSREGGRGADTQYFGPGTRLTVL.

CDR3 sequence: CASSPLPAQVYEQYF. CDR3 nucleotides: TGTGCCAGCTCACCCTTGCCAGCCCAGGTTTACGAGCAGTACTTC. V and J are TRBV18 and TRBJ2-7; D remains unclear. Deletions cut 3 bases from V and 4 bases from J, with 16 bases between. Germline CDR1 KGHSH, CDR2 LQKENI. The CDR3 has 15 amino acids.

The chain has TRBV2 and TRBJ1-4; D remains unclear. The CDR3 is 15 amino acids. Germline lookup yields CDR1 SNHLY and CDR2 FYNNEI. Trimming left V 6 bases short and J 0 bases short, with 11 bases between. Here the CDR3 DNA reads TGTGCCAGCAGGTCGGCGGGTACAACTAATGAAAAACTGTTTTTT. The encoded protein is CASRSAGTTNEKLFF. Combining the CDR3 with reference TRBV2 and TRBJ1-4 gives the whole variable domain EPEVTQTPSHQVTQMGQEVILRCVPISNHLYFYWYRQILGQKVEFLVSFYNNEISEKSEIFDDQFSVERPDGSNFTLKIRSTKLEDSAMYFCASRSAGTTNEKLFFGSGTQLSVL.

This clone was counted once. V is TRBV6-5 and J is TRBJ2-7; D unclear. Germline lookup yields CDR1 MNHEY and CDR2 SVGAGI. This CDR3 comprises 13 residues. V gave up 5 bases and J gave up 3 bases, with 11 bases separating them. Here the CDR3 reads CASSLSTDYEQYF. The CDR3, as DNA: TGTGCCAGCAGTCTGTCCACAGACTACGAGCAGTACTTC.

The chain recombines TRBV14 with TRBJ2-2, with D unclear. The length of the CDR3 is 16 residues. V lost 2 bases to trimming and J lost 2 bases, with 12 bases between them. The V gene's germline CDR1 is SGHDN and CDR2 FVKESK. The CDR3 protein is CASSQQSAGNTGELFF. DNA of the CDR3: TGTGCCAGCAGCCAACAGTCGGCAGGCAACACCGGGGAGCTGTTTTTT.

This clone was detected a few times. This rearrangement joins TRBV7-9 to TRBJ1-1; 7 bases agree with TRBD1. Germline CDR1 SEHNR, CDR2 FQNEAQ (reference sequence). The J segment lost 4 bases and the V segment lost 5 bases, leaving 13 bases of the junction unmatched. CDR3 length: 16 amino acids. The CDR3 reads CASSPTSNRGVTEAFF. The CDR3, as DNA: TGTGCCAGCAGCCCCACTTCTAACAGGGGAGTCACTGAAGCTTTCTTT.

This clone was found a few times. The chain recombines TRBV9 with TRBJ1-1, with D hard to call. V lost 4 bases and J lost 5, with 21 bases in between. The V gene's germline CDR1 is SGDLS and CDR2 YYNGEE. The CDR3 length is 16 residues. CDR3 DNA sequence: TGTGCCAGCAGCCCCCGATCTGACGGAACGGGGACTGAAGCTTTCTTT. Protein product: CASSPRSDGTGTEAFF.

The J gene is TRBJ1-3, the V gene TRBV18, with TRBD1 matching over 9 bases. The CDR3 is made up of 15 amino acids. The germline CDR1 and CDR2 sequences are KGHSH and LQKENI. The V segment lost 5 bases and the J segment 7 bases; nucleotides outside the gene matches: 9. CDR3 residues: CASSLGQGPGNTIYF. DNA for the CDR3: TGTGCCAGCTCATTGGGACAGGGTCCCGGCAACACCATATATTTT.

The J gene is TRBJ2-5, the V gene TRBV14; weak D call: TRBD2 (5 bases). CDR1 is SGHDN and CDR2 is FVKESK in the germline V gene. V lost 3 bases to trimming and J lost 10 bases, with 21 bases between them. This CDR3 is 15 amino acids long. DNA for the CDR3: TGTGCCAGCAGCCACCTGACCGCCTCCCTTGAGGGCCAGTACTTC. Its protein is CASSHLTASLEGQYF.

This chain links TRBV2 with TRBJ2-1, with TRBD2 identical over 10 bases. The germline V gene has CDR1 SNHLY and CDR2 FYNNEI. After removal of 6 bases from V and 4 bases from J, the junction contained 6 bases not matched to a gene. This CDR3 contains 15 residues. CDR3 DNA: TGTGCCAGCAGATTACTAGCGGGGCCATACAATGAGCAGTTCTTC. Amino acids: CASRLLAGPYNEQFF.

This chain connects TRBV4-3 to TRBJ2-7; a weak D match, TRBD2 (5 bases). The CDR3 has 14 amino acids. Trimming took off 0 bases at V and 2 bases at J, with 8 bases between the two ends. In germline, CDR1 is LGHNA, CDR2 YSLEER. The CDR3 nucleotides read TGCGCCAGCAGCCAAGACGCGACTACCTACGAGCAGTACTTC. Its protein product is CASSQDATTYEQYF.

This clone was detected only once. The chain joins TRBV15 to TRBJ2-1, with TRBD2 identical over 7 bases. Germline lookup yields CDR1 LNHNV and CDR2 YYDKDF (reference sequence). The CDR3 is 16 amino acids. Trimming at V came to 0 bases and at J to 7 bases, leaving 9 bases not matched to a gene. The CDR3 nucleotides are TGTGCCACCAGCAGAGATTGGGGGGGGACGTCGAATGAGCAGTTCTTC. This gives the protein CATSRDWGGTSNEQFF.

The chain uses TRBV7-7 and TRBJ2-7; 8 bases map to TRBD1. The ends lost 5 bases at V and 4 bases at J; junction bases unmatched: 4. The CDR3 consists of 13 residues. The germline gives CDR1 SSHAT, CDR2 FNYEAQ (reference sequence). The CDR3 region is CASSRDRTYEQYF. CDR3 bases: TGTGCCAGCAGCCGGGACAGGACATACGAGCAGTACTTC.

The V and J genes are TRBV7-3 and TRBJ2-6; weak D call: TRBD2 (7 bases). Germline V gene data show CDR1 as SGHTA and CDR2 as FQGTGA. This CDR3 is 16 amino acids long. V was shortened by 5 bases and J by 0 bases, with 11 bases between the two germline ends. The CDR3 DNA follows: TGTGCCAGCAGCCAAAGGGGGGGCTCTGGGGCCAACGTCCTGACTTTC. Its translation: CASSQRGGSGANVLTF.

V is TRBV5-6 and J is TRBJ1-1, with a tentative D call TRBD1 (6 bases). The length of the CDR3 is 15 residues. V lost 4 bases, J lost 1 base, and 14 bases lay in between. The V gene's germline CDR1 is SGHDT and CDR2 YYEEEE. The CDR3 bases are TGTGCCAGCAGCCGGCTTGTAGGGGGGAACACTGAAGCTTTCTTT. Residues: CASSRLVGGNTEAFF.

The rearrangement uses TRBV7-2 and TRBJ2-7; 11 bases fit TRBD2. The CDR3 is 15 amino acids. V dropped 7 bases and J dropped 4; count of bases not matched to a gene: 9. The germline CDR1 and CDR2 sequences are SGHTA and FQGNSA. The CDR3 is CASTLSGGAWYEQYF. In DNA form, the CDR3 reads TGTGCCAGCACCCTTAGCGGGGGGGCCTGGTACGAGCAGTACTTC.

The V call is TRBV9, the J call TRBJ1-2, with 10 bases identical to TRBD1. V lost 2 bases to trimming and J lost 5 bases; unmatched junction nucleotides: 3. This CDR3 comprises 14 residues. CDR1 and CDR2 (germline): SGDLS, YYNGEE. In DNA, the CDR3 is TGTGCCAGCAGCGTGACAGGGGGCCAATATGGCTACACCTTC. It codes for CASSVTGGQYGYTF.

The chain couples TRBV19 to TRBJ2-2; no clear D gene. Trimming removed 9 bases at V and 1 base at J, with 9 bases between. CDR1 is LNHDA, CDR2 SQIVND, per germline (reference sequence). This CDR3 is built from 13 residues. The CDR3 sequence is CASHSGNTGELFF. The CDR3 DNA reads TGTGCCAGCCATTCAGGGAACACCGGGGAGCTGTTTTTT.

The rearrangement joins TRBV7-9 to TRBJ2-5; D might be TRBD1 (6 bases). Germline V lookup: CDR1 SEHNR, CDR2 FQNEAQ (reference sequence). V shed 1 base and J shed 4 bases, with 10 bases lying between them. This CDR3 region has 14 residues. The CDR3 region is CASSLVQGPETQYF. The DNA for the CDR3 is TGTGCCAGCAGCTTAGTACAGGGTCCAGAGACCCAGTACTTC.

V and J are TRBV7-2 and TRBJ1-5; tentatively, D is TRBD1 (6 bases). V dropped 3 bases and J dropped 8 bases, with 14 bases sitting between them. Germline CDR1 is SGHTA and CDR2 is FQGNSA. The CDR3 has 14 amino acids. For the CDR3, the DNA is TGTGCCAGCAGCTTTCAGGGGCTAATGGAGCCCCAGCATTTT. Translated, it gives CASSFQGLMEPQHF.

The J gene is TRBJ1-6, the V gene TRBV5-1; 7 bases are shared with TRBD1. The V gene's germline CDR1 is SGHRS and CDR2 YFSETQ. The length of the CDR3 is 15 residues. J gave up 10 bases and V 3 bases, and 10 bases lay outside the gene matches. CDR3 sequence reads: CASSSTGMVYSPLHF. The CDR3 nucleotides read TGCGCCAGCAGCTCGACAGGGATGGTCTACTCACCCCTCCACTTT.

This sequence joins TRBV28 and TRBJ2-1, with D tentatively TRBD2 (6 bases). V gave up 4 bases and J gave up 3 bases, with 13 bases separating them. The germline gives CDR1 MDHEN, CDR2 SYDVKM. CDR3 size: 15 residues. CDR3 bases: TGTGCCAGCAGTTCGGAGGGGCACTACTACAATGAGCAGTTCTTC. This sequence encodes CASSSEGHYYNEQFF.

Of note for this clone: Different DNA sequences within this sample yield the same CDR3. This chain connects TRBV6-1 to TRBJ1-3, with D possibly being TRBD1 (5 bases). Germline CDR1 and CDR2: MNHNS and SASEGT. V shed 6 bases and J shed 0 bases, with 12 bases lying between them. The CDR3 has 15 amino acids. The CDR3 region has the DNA TGTGCCAGCAGGCCACAGGTCGACTCTGGAAACACCATATATTTT. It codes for CASRPQVDSGNTIYF.

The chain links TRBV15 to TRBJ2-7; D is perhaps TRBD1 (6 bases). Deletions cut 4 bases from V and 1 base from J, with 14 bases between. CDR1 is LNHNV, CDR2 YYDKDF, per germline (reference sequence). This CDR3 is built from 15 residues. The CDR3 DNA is TGTGCCACCAGCAAACTCCCAGGGGTATCCTACGAGCAGTACTTC. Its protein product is CATSKLPGVSYEQYF.